A single sample is the source of the 20 T cell receptor beta chains below, sequenced in a study of T-cell memory formation after mild COVID-19. TCRdb fed the 5' RACE reads into MiXCR, producing one record per CDR3 protein. The sample has 350,000 to 500,000 distinct CDR3 sequences; around 22% are singletons. Sequencing used PBMCs or a T cell subset sorted from them (not recorded which). The receptor source for this set is an adult woman who had mild COVID-19 (a few samples of this study predate the infection). Cell type and time point are not known.

This rearrangement joins TRBV6-2 or TRBV6-3 to TRBJ2-2; possibly TRBD2 for D (6 bases). From germline, CDR1 is MNHEY and CDR2 SVGEGT. Trimming left V 6 bases short and J 4 bases short, with 15 bases between. The CDR3 spans 15 residues. CDR3 protein: CASSQWRVSTGELFF. In DNA form, the CDR3 reads TGTGCCAGCAGCCAATGGAGGGTCTCCACCGGGGAGCTGTTTTTT.

By its share, this clonotype is medium-sized. The chain carries TRBV11-3 and TRBJ2-7, with 12 bases identical to TRBD2. Germline-derived CDR1 and CDR2 are SGHNT and YENEEA. Trimming took 5 bases from V and 3 from J; bases not matched to a gene: 11. The CDR3 length is 17 residues. For the CDR3, the DNA is TGTGCCAGCAGCCACGGCCTAGCGGGAGGGCCAGGCTACGAGCAGTACTTC. Its protein product is CASSHGLAGGPGYEQYF.

V and J are TRBV7-2 and TRBJ2-3, with 7 bases matching TRBD2. The CDR3 spans 16 residues. Germline CDR1 and CDR2: SGHTA and FQGNSA. J was trimmed by 1 base and V by 2 bases; bases with no gene match: 6. CDR3 DNA: TGTGCCAGCAGCTTACGGCCTAGCGGAGGCACAGATACGCAGTATTTT. Translation gives CASSLRPSGGTDTQYF.

This chain links TRBV7-9 with TRBJ1-3; 7 bases fit TRBD1. Trimming at V came to 5 bases and at J to 0 bases, leaving 13 bases not matched to a gene. Germline V gene data show CDR1 as SEHNR and CDR2 as FQNEAQ (reference sequence). The CDR3 length is 18 residues. In nucleotides, the CDR3 is TGTGCCAGCAGCAGAATGAGGGGGCAGGGATACTCTGGAAACACCATATATTTT. Translated: CASSRMRGQGYSGNTIYF.

In DNA form, the CDR3 reads TGTGCCAGCAGGGGCCCAGGGGAGACCCAGTACTTC. Encoded protein: CASRGPGETQYF. The chain carries TRBV12-3 or TRBV12-4 and TRBJ2-5; TRBD1 is a possible D gene (5 bases). The CDR3 sequence is 12 residues long. The V and J ends lost 6 bases and 5 bases respectively, with 10 bases between them.

This clonotype has only a few counts. V and J are TRBV20-1 and TRBJ1-1; 7 bases match TRBD1. With V trimmed by 5 bases and J by 1 base, 10 bases remained unmatched. The CDR3 covers 15 residues. Germline CDR1 DFQATT, CDR2 SNEGSKA (reference sequence). CDR3 DNA sequence: TGCAGTGCTCCACGGGGGGGGGACAGGAACACTGAAGCTTTCTTT. This codes for CSAPRGGDRNTEAFF.

The chain couples TRBV12-3 or TRBV12-4 to TRBJ1-4, with D possibly TRBD1 on 5 matching bases. The CDR3 covers 12 residues. Trimming cost V 8 bases and J 10 bases, with 14 bases left between them. The CDR3 here is CASALGGVKLFF. The CDR3 bases are TGTGCCAGCGCCCTGGGGGGTGTAAAACTGTTTTTT.

This chain joins TRBV2 and TRBJ2-7, with TRBD1 matching over 9 bases. V shed 1 base, J shed 4 bases, and the junction held 2 bases outside the gene matches. CDR1 SNHLY and CDR2 FYNNEI come from the germline V gene. The CDR3 loop spans 14 amino acids. CDR3 DNA: TGTGCCAGCAGTGAAGGGACAGGGGTATACGAGCAGTACTTC. This codes for CASSEGTGVYEQYF.

This clonotype was observed many times. V usage is TRBV12-3 or TRBV12-4 and J usage is TRBJ2-7; TRBD1 matches at 7 bases. The V segment lost 6 bases and the J segment 3 bases; nucleotides outside the gene matches: 2. CDR3 length: 12 amino acids. This CDR3 reads CASSSGGYEQYF. The CDR3, as DNA: TGTGCCAGCAGCTCAGGGGGCTACGAGCAGTACTTC.

CDR3 DNA sequence: TGTGCCAGCAGTGAAGCCGAGACCGATACGCAGTATTTT. Translated, it gives CASSEAETDTQYF. V gene TRBV2 combines with J gene TRBJ2-3; no clear D. The ends were cut back, 0 bases at V and 6 bases at J, with 7 bases in the middle. The germline V gene encodes CDR1 SNHLY and CDR2 FYNNEI. The CDR3 is 13 amino acids.

The rearrangement uses TRBV5-6 and TRBJ2-5; 7 nucleotides agree with TRBD1. Looked up from germline, CDR1 is SGHDT and CDR2 is YYEEEE. V shed 4 bases, J shed 0 bases, and the junction held 6 bases outside the gene matches. This CDR3 is 15 amino acids long. This chain's CDR3 is CASSRDREDQETQYF. The CDR3 coding sequence is TGTGCCAGCAGCCGGGACAGAGAGGACCAAGAGACCCAGTACTTC.

The chain links TRBV6-2 or TRBV6-3 to TRBJ2-2; TRBD2 might be the D (5 bases). Germline V gene sequence: CDR1 MNHEY, CDR2 SVGEGT. The ends were cut back, 8 bases at V and 6 bases at J, with 7 bases in the middle. This CDR3 is built from 11 residues. The CDR3 reads CASGSSGELFF. CDR3 bases: TGTGCCAGCGGGAGCTCCGGGGAGCTGTTTTTT.

V is TRBV7-2 and J is TRBJ2-2; the match to TRBD2 covers 9 bases. The CDR3 is 19 amino acids. CDR1 and CDR2 from the germline V gene are SGHTA and FQGNSA. The trim removed 5 bases at V and 5 bases at J, leaving 18 bases unmatched. The CDR3 sequence is CASSPRGASGIGRTGELFF. In DNA form, the CDR3 reads TGTGCCAGCAGCCCGCGGGGCGCTAGCGGGATTGGTAGGACCGGGGAGCTGTTTTTT.

This clonotype was recorded a few times. The chain is built from TRBV19 and TRBJ1-1; unclear D gene. Trimming left V 7 bases short and J 3 bases short, with 12 bases between. The CDR3 contains 13 residues. The germline V gene has CDR1 LNHDA and CDR2 SQIVND (reference sequence). This chain's CDR3 is CASKDDSYTEAFF. The CDR3 DNA reads TGTGCCAGTAAGGATGACTCTTACACTGAAGCTTTCTTT.

V usage is TRBV5-1 and J usage is TRBJ2-3, with no clear D. The CDR3 loop spans 13 amino acids. V lost 4 bases and J lost 6, with 12 bases in between. CDR1 and CDR2 (germline): SGHRS, YFSETQ. CDR3 in amino acids: CASSTPERDTQYF. CDR3 coding DNA: TGCGCCAGCAGCACCCCCGAAAGGGATACGCAGTATTTT. The whole variable domain, remainder taken from reference TRBV5-1 and TRBJ2-3, is KAGVTQTPRYLIKTRGQQVTLSCSPISGHRSVSWYQQTPGQGLQFLFEYFSETQRNKGNFPGRFSGRQFSNSRSEMNVSTLELGDSALYLCASSTPERDTQYFGPGTRLTVL.

The rearrangement links TRBV10-3 to TRBJ1-1; possible D gene TRBD1, 5 bases. Germline V gene sequence: CDR1 ENHRY, CDR2 SYGVKD. V was clipped by 1 base and J by 5 bases, with 11 bases between them. This CDR3 is 14 amino acids long. CDR3 residues: CAISELGVRTEAFF. CDR3 bases: TGTGCCATCAGTGAGTTGGGGGTTAGAACTGAAGCTTTCTTT.

This clonotype was seen only a few times. The chain is built from TRBV6-5 and TRBJ2-1, with TRBD2 identical over 14 bases. Germline values: CDR1 MNHEY, CDR2 SVGAGI. This CDR3 comprises 16 residues. J was trimmed by 10 bases and V by 3 bases; bases with no gene match: 8. The DNA for the CDR3 is TGTGCCAGCAGTTATCGGGGACTAGCGGGGGTAGGCGAGCAGTTCTTC. The encoded protein is CASSYRGLAGVGEQFF.

V usage is TRBV29-1 and J usage is TRBJ2-1; weak D call: TRBD2 (6 bases). Trimming removed 6 bases from V and 0 bases from J, with 15 bases in between. The germline V gene has CDR1 SQVTM and CDR2 ANQGSEA. CDR3 size: 15 residues. CDR3 region: CSVGGTPSSYNEQFF. The CDR3 nucleotides are TGCAGCGTCGGTGGGACTCCGAGCTCCTACAATGAGCAGTTCTTC.

The gene calls are TRBV2 and TRBJ2-4, with 7 bases fitting TRBD1. Per germline, CDR1 SNHLY and CDR2 FYNNEI. V shed 7 bases and J 5 bases; nucleotides not matched to a gene: 5. This CDR3 comprises 13 residues. The CDR3 nucleotides read TGTGCCAGCACGCCCGACAGGGAAAACATTCAGTACTTC. As protein: CASTPDRENIQYF.

This chain connects TRBV6-5 to TRBJ1-4; D gene ambiguous. With 2 bases removed from V and 7 bases from J, the gap between germline ends came to 8 bases. The germline CDR1 and CDR2 sequences are MNHEY and SVGAGI. There are 13 residues in the CDR3. CDR3 amino acids: CASSYQHGEKLFF. CDR3 nucleotides: TGTGCCAGCAGTTACCAACATGGTGAAAAACTGTTTTTT.